The rows below give T cell receptor beta chains drawn from one sample of a study of early T cells in non-severe SARS-CoV-2 infection. A single record per CDR3 protein comes from TCRdb applying MiXCR to the 5' RACE reads. The table lists 95,000 to 150,000 distinct CDR3 sequences, under 15% of them singletons, with just over 20% in the top ten. The sequencing sample was made of whole blood. The origin of the receptors is an adult who was a healthcare worker with PCR-confirmed SARS-CoV-2 infection or an uninfected control (not recorded which). CDR3s leave out the opening cysteine and the closing phenylalanine or tryptophan. The D gene is left open where the match is weak.

NA,TRBJ2-3,TRBV6-6,ASSYGPGSTDTQY
NA,TRBJ2-7,TRBV18,ASSDEGGSYEQY
NA,TRBJ2-7,TRBV9,ASSPQPGTLYEQY
TRBD1,TRBJ2-5,TRBV12-5,ASGPQGPQETQY
TRBD1,TRBJ1-1,TRBV29-1,SVQTGGNTEAF
NA,TRBJ2-5,TRBV20-1,SARDPRDLVVQY
NA,TRBJ2-3,TRBV20-1,SAGSGRAPQY
NA,TRBJ2-7,TRBV27,ASTPKAGFYEQY
NA,TRBJ1-6,TRBV28,ASTPLQGGNSPLH
NA,TRBJ1-6,TRBV4-1,ASSQLNSPLH
NA,TRBJ1-1,TRBV5-1,ASSKGNTEAF
NA,TRBJ1-4,TRBV5-5,ASSFSGVGEKLF
NA,TRBJ2-1,TRBV5-1,ASSPGQSSYNEQF
NA,TRBJ1-4,TRBV5-1,ASSLVPAEKLF
NA,TRBJ1-2,TRBV7-9,ASSLASPTSGYT
NA,TRBJ1-1,TRBV20-1,SARDPGPTEAF
TRBD1,TRBJ2-7,TRBV3-1,ASSGTGHYEQY
NA,TRBJ2-1,TRBV7-9,ATGRNRLNNEQF
TRBD2,TRBJ2-1,TRBV7-9,ASSSSGTSGGNEQF
NA,TRBJ2-3,TRBV5-8,ASSTSTHTDTQY
NA,TRBJ2-5,TRBV7-6,ASSLTRLAPQY
NA,TRBJ1-4,TRBV12-3/TRBV12-4,ASSLGTTNEKLF
NA,TRBJ1-2,TRBV4-1,ASSQVGQGPGYT
TRBD2,TRBJ2-1,TRBV11-2,ASSFNSAGEEEQF
NA,TRBJ2-7,TRBV29-1,SVEVELGGAEQY
NA,TRBJ1-6,TRBV7-3,PLQLEEGDNSPLH
TRBD2,TRBJ2-1,TRBV12-3/TRBV12-4,ASQKGLALADEQF
NA,TRBJ2-1,TRBV24-1,ATSDPFHNNEQF
NA,TRBJ2-7,TRBV3-1,ASGTPGVDEQY
NA,TRBJ2-1,TRBV15,ATSRTLLSYNEQF
NA,TRBJ2-7,TRBV20-1,SARAGDGFYEQY
NA,TRBJ2-7,TRBV30,AWTGDLSSYEQY
NA,TRBJ2-3,TRBV27,ASSFSGPDTQY
NA,TRBJ1-4,TRBV11-2,ASSPRGGPNEKLF
NA,TRBJ1-1,TRBV4-1,ASSQELGEAF
TRBD2,TRBJ2-2,TRBV9,ASSVRQGGTGELF
TRBD1,TRBJ2-7,TRBV5-1,ASSLDGQEPYEQN
TRBD1,TRBJ1-5,TRBV24-1,ATGQGSGNQPQH
NA,TRBJ1-1,TRBV4-1,TSSQWDRGTEAF
NA,TRBJ2-2,TRBV29-1,SVGRGTNTGELF
NA,TRBJ2-7,TRBV27,ASSLSEGGGYEQY
NA,TRBJ2-3,TRBV13,ASSPFVTIADTQY
NA,TRBJ2-1,TRBV29-1,SGGNGSYNEQF
NA,TRBJ2-2,TRBV11-2,ASSLGPGELF
NA,TRBJ2-3,TRBV29-1,SVQTWGSTDTQY
TRBD2,TRBJ2-1,TRBV2,ASMGLAGSSYNEQF
NA,TRBJ1-5,TRBV19,ASAGVQNQPQH
TRBD1,TRBJ1-6,TRBV7-2,ASSLAGTGGNSPLH